The TCR beta chain described here comes from a study of cytomegalovirus exposure and HLA in healthy donors. Overall study context: Ancestry clustering placed around 81% of 350 to 500 genotyped donors in the Caucasian-associated cluster.

J was trimmed by 4 bases and V by 5 bases; bases with no gene match: 13. The germline V gene encodes CDR1 SEHNR and CDR2 FQNEAQ (reference sequence). There are 16 residues in the CDR3. The PCR employed 60 Vbeta primers together with 13 Jbeta primers. The table came from immunoSEQ multiplex PCR; TCRdb's copy has only in-frame clones and leaves some out. The repertoire has about 200,000 clones, more than 60% of them found once; the top ten carry about 1.7%. Overall study findings and caveats: Analyzed later, most CMV-associated TCR beta chains appeared HLA-restricted. A later analysis reportedly identified an Asian-associated ancestry cluster as carrying fewer N-insertions than the roughly 600-donor mean.

Remarks on this clone: The target antigen is unknown.

This chain links TRBV7-9 with TRBJ1-2, with 7 bases matching TRBD1. The sample taken for sequencing was PBMCs. The sequence derives from a man aged 45-60 years in good health and CMV-seronegative. CDR3 loop: CASSVTGTASVYGYTF. For the CDR3, the DNA is TGTGCCAGCAGCGTTACCGGGACAGCCTCTGTCTATGGCTACACCTTC.